This is a list of T cell receptor beta chains from one sample in a study of T cell repertoires in cytomegalovirus infection. MiXCR was run by TCRdb on the reads, yielding one entry per CDR3 protein. This sample yields around 240,000 distinct CDR3 sequences, of which roughly 23% are seen a single time; about 20% belongs to the top ten. The sequenced sample was CD8+ T cells from PBMCs. Source of these receptors: a human donor in good health (CMV status not recorded). Some clones in this sample may be carry-over from other donors' samples. Each CDR3 is given with its conserved first and last residue. Where a row states a size, it is once, few, many or the class of an expanded clone; other rows omit it.

v_call	j_call	clone_size	cdr3_aa
TRBV11-1	TRBJ2-3	many	CASSLMTGASTDTQYF
TRBV19	TRBJ2-1	.	CASSIGTGTGGNEQFF
TRBV20-1	TRBJ2-1	few	CSARSTSGGHNEQFF
TRBV23-1	TRBJ1-6	.	CASSQSRPGSAYNSPLHF
TRBV12-3/TRBV12-4	TRBJ2-7	many	CASSNSGGGEVYEQYF
TRBV29-1	TRBJ1-2	few	CSVTGTDSNGYTF
TRBV7-2	TRBJ1-1	many	CASSAGQTSTEAFF
TRBV6-6	TRBJ2-1	many	CASREGGNEQFF
TRBV28	TRBJ1-5	medium-sized	CASSSDLYNQPQHF
TRBV5-3	TRBJ2-1	.	CASSLVQGPYNEQFF
TRBV29-1	TRBJ1-2	.	CSVLTAWGYTF
TRBV20-1	TRBJ2-5	few	CSAARGLGEETQYF
TRBV5-1	TRBJ2-5	.	CASSMPTGGLSLRETQYF
TRBV6-6	TRBJ1-6	.	CASSYYPGTSGNSPLHF
TRBV3-1	TRBJ2-5	.	CASSQDWGGSQETQYF
TRBV19	TRBJ1-1	few	CASRTLGTTNTEAFF
TRBV24-1	TRBJ1-3	.	CATSDLQRCSTRISGNTIYF
TRBV29-1	TRBJ2-3	.	CTFAQGADTQYF
TRBV6-6	TRBJ1-1	.	CASSPRQNYEAFF
TRBV7-8	TRBJ2-4	many	CASSLAGTGQNIQYF
TRBV28	TRBJ2-7	few	CASSLQGAGVREQYF
TRBV7-8	TRBJ2-3	many	CASSSTVLGTDTQYF
TRBV7-9	TRBJ2-3	many	CASRSREDTQYF
TRBV7-9	TRBJ2-5	many	CASSLDSPNFQETQYF
TRBV6-2/TRBV6-3	TRBJ2-7	few	CASGSGRAYEQYF
TRBV5-1	TRBJ1-2	many	CASTPLGGFGYTF
TRBV19	TRBJ2-7	.	CASSGAVGSYEQYF
TRBV7-9	TRBJ2-2	few	CASLSSPTGGLSGELFF
TRBV14	TRBJ2-2	.	CASSPHSRGGELFF
TRBV29-1	TRBJ1-1	.	CSVGRLGLEAFF
TRBV15	TRBJ2-7	few	CATSRGPGVENYEQYF
TRBV5-4	TRBJ1-2	.	CASSFGTNGYTF
TRBV27	TRBJ1-2	many	CASRGQGIGYTF
TRBV7-3	TRBJ1-2	few	CASSAGPLDYGYTF
TRBV6-1	TRBJ1-2	many	CASRTAVGGNYGYTF
TRBV28	TRBJ1-2	many	CASSPPVQGNGYTF
TRBV3-1	TRBJ2-3	few	CASSQTTSGATDTQYF
TRBV20-1	TRBJ2-2	few	CSVPGQGYTGELFF
TRBV6-5	TRBJ1-4	.	CASRPDGTLEKLFF
TRBV15	TRBJ2-3	.	CATRLGRRGATDTQYF
TRBV7-9	TRBJ2-4	many	CASSPLAGLAKNIQYF
TRBV19	TRBJ2-1	.	CASRLAGGNNEQFF
TRBV7-2	TRBJ1-5	many	CASSPYGQGGNQPQHF
TRBV9	TRBJ1-1	many	CASSASTGQGTEAFF
TRBV20-1	TRBJ1-2	few	CSARDLYGGFYGYTF
TRBV19	TRBJ2-1	few	CASSRGFGIYNEQFF
TRBV5-1	TRBJ2-1	many	CASSSSGGYNEQFF
TRBV7-8	TRBJ2-1	once	CASSLSEGSWGHEQFF